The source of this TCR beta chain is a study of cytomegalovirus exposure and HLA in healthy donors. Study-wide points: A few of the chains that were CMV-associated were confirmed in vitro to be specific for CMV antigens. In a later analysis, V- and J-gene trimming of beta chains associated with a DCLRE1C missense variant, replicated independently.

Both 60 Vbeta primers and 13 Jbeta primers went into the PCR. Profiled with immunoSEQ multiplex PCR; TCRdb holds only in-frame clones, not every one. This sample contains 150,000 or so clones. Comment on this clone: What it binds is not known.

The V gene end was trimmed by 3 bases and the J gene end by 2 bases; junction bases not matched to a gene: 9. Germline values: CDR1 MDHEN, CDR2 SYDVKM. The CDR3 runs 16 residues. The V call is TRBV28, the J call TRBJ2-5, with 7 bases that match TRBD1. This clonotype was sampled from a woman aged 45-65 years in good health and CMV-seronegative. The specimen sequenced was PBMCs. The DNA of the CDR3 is TGTGCCAGCAGTTTTAGGGGGCGGCTGGCGCAAGAGACCCAGTACTTC. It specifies CASSFRGRLAQETQYF. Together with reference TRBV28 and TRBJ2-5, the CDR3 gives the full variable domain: DVKVTQSSRYLVKRTGEKVFLECVQDMDHENMFWYRQDPGLGLRLIYFSYDVKMKEKGDIPEGYSVSREKKERFSLILESASTNQTSMYLCASSFRGRLAQETQYFGPGTRLLVL.